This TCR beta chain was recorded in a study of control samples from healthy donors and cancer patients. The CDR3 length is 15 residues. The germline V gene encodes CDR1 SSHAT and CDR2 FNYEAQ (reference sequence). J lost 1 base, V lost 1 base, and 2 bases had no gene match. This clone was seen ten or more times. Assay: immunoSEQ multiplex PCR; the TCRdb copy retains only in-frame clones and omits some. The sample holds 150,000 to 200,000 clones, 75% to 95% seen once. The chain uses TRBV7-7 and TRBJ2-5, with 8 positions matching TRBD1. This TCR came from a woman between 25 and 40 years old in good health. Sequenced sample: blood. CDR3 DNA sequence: TGTGCCAGCAGCTTAGGGGGACAGGCCCAAGAGACCCAGTACTTC. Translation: CASSLGGQAQETQYF.